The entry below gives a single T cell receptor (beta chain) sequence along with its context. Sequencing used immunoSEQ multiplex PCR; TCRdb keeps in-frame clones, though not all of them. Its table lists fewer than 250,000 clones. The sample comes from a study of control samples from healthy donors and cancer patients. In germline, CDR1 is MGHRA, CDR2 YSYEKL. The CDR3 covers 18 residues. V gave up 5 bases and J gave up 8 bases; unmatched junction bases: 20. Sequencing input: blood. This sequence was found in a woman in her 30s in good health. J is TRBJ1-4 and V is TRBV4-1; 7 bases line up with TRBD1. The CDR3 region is CASSLTARGNPGWEKLFF. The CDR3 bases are TGCGCCAGCAGCTTGACCGCCAGGGGGAATCCGGGATGGGAAAAACTGTTTTTT.